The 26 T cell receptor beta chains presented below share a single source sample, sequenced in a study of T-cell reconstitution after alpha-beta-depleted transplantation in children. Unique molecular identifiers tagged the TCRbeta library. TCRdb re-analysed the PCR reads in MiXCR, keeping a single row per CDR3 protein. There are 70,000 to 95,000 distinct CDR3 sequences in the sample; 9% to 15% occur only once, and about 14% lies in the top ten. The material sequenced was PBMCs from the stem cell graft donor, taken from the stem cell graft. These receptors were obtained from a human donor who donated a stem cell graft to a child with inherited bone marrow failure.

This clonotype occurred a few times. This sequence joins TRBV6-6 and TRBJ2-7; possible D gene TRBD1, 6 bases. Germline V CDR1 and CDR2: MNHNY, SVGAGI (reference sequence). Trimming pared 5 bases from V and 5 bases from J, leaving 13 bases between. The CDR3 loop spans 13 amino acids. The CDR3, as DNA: TGTGCCAGCAGTCCCACAGGGATCCACGAGCAGTACTTC. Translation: CASSPTGIHEQYF.

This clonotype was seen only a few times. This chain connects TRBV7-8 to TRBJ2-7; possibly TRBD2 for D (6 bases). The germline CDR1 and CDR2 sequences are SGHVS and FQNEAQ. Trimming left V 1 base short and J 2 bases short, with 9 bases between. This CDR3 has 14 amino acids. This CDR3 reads CASSLGGKPYEQYF. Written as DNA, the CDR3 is TGTGCCAGCAGCTTAGGCGGGAAGCCCTACGAGCAGTACTTC.

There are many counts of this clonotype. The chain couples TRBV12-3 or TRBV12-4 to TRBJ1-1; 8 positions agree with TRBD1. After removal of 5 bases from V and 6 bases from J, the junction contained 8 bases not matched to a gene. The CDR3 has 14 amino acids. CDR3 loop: CASSRSGTGAEAFF. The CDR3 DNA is TGTGCCAGCAGTCGATCCGGGACAGGCGCTGAAGCTTTCTTT.

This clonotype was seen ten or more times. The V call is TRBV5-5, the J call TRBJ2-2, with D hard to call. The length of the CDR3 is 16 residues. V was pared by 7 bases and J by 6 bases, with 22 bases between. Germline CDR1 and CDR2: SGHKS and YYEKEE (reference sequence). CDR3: CASGSARIRSAGELFF. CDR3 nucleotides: TGTGCCAGCGGGTCAGCGAGGATTCGGTCGGCCGGGGAGCTGTTTTTT.

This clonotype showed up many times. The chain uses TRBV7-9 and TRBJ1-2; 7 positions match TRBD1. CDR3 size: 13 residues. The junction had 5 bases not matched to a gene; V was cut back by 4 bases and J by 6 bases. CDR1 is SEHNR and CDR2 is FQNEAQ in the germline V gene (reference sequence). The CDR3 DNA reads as TGTGCCAGCAGCTCTCTACAGGGGCATGGCTACACCTTC. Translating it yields CASSSLQGHGYTF.

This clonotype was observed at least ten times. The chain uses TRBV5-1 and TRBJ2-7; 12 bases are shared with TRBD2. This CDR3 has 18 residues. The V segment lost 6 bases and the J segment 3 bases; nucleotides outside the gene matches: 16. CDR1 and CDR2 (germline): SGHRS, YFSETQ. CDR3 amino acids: CASTPTGPGLAGRYEQYF. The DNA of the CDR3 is TGCGCCAGCACCCCGACAGGGCCGGGACTAGCGGGCCGCTACGAGCAGTACTTC.

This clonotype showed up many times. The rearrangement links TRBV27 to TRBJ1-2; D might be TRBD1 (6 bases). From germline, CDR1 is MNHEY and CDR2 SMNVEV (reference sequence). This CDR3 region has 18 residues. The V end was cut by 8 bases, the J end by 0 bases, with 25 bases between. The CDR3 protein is CASSQGGSYLVANYGYTF. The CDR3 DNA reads TGTGCCAGCTCACAAGGGGGGTCCTACCTTGTAGCTAACTATGGCTACACCTTC.

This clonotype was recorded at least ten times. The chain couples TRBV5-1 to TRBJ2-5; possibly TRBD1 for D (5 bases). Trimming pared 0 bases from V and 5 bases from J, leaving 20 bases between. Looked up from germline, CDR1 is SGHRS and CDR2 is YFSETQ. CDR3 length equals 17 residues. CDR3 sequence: CASSLGVDNPSMETQYF. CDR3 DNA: TGCGCCAGCAGCTTGGGGGTGGACAACCCATCAATGGAGACCCAGTACTTC.

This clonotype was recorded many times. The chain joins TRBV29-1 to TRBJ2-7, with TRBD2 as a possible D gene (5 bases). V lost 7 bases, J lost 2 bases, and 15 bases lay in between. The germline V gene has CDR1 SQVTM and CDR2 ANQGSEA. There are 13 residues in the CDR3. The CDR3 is CSAAVDFAYEQYF. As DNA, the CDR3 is TGCAGCGCCGCCGTGGACTTCGCCTACGAGCAGTACTTC.

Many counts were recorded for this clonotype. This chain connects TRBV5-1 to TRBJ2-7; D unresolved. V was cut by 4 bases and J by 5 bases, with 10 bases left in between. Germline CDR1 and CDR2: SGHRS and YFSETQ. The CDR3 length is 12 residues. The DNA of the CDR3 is TGCGCCAGCAGCCCTGGCTCGCACGAGCAGTACTTC. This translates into CASSPGSHEQYF.

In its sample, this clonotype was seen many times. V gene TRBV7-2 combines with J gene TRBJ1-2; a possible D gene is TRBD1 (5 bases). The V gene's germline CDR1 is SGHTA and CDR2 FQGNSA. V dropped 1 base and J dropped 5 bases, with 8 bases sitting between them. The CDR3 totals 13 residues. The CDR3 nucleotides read TGTGCCAGCAGCTTAGGCGGGGGATATGGCTACACCTTC. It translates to CASSLGGGYGYTF.

The CDR3 loop reads CASSPVRVTTEAFF. In DNA, the CDR3 is TGTGCCAGCAGTCCCGTCAGGGTAACAACCGAAGCTTTCTTT. The genes are TRBV12-3 or TRBV12-4 and TRBJ1-1, with D maybe TRBD1 (5 bases). CDR3 length: 14 amino acids. V gave up 5 bases and J gave up 8 bases, with 18 bases separating them.

The CDR3 region has the DNA TGTGCCAGCAGTTACTCCCGGACAGATTCCTACGAGCAGTACTTC. Translation: CASSYSRTDSYEQYF. This rearrangement joins TRBV6-2 or TRBV6-3 to TRBJ2-7; weak D call: TRBD1 (6 bases). Germline V gene lookup returns CDR1 MNHEY and CDR2 SVGEGT. The CDR3 runs 15 residues. Trimming cost V 0 bases and J 1 base, with 10 bases left between them.

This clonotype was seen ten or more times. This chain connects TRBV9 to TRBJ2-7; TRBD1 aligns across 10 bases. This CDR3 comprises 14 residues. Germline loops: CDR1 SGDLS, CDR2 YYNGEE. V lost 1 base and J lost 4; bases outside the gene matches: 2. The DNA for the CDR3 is TGTGCCAGCAGCGTATCGGGACAGGGGTACGAGCAGTACTTC. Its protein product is CASSVSGQGYEQYF.

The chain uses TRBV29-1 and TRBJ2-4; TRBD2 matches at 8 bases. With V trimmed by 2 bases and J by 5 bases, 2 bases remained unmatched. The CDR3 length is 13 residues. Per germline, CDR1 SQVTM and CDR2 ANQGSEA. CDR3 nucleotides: TGCAGCGTTGAACGGGGGGGGGAAAACATTCAGTACTTC. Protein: CSVERGGENIQYF.

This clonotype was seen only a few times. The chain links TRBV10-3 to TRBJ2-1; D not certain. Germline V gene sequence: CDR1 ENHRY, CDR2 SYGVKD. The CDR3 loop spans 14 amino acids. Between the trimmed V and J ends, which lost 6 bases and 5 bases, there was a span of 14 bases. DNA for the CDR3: TGTGCCATCAGCCTTACTCAGACCGACAATGAGCAGTTCTTC. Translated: CAISLTQTDNEQFF.

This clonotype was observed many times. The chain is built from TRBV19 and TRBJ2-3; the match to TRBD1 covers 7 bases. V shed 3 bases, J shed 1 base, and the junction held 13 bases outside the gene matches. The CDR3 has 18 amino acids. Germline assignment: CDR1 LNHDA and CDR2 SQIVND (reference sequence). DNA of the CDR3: TGTGCCAGTAGTATCCCCCCGGGACAGAGTTTTCGCACAGATACGCAGTATTTT. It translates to CASSIPPGQSFRTDTQYF.

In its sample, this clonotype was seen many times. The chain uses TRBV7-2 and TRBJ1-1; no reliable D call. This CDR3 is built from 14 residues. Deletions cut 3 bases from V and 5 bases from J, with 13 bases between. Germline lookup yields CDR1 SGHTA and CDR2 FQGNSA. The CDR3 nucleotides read TGTGCCAGCAGCTTGAAGGCGCCGGAGACTGAAGCTTTCTTT. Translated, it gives CASSLKAPETEAFF. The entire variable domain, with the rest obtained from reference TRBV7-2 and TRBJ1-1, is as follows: GAGVSQSPSNKVTEKGKDVELRCDPISGHTALYWYRQSLGQGLEFLIYFQGNSAPDKSGLPSDRFSAERTGGSVSTLTIQRTQQEDSAVYLCASSLKAPETEAFFGQGTRLTVV.

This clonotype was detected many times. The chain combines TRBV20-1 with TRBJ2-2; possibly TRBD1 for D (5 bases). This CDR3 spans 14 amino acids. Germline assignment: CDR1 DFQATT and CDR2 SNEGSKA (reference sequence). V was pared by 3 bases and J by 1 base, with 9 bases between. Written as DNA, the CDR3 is TGCAGTGCTAGGAGTAGGGGGAACACCGGGGAGCTGTTTTTT. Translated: CSARSRGNTGELFF.

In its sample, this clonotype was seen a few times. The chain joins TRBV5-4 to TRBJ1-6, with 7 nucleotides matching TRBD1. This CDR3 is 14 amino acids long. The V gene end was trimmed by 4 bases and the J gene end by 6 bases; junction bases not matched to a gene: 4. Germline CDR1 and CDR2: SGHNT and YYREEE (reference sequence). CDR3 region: CASSPGQFNSPLHF. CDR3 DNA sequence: TGTGCCAGCAGCCCGGGACAGTTTAATTCACCCCTCCACTTT.

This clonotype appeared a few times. The CDR3 sequence: CASSEMPGRVGSGISYNEQFF. As DNA, the CDR3 is TGTGCCAGCAGTGAAATGCCTGGGAGGGTGGGTAGCGGGATCTCCTACAATGAGCAGTTCTTC. The chain combines TRBV25-1 with TRBJ2-1, with TRBD2 identical over 8 bases. The CDR3 has 21 amino acids. Per germline, CDR1 MGHDK and CDR2 SYGVNS. Trimming removed 2 bases from V and 0 bases from J; junction bases left unmatched: 18.

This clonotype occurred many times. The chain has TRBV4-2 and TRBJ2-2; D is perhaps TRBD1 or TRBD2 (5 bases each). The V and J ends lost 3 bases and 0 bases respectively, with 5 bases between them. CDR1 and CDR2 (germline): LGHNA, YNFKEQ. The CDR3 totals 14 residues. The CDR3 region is CASSQGPNTGELFF. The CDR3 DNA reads TGTGCCAGCAGCCAGGGACCGAACACCGGGGAGCTGTTTTTT.

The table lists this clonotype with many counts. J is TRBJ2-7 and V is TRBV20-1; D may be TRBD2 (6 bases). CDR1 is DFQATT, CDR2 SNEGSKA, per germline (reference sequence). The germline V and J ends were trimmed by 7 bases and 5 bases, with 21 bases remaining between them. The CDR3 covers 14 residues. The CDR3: CSVPGVRSGDEQYF. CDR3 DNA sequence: TGCAGTGTTCCGGGAGTACGCAGTGGTGACGAGCAGTACTTC.

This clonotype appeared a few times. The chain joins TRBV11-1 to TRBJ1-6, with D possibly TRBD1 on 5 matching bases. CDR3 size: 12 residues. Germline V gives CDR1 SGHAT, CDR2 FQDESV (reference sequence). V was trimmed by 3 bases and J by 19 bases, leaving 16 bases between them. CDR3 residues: CASSFKQGRVHF. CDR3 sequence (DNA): TGTGCCAGCAGCTTTAAGCAGGGCCGCGTACACTTT.

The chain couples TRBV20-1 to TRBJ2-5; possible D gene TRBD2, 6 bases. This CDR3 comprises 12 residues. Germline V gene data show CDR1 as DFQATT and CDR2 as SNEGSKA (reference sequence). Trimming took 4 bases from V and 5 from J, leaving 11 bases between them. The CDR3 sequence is CSANGLSETQYF. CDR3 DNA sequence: TGCAGTGCTAACGGACTATCGGAGACCCAGTACTTC.

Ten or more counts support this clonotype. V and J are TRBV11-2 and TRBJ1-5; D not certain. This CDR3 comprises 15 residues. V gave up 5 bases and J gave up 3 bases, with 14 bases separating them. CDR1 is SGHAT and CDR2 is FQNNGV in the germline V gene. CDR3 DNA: TGTGCCAGCAGCCGCGAAGGGAGACCCAATCAGCCCCAGCATTTT. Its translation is CASSREGRPNQPQHF.